The 16 T cell receptor beta chains listed next were all sequenced from one sample in a study of T cell repertoires in cytomegalovirus infection. From the reads, TCRdb called clonotypes with MiXCR, one entry per CDR3 protein. The sample holds about 490,000 distinct CDR3 sequences, 11% seen once. The sample taken for sequencing was PBMCs. These receptors came from a human donor in good health (CMV status not recorded). Some clones in this sample may be carry-over from other donors' samples.

This clonotype showed up just a few times. The chain couples TRBV9 to TRBJ1-1, with 7 nucleotides matching TRBD1. The V gene's germline CDR1 is SGDLS and CDR2 YYNGEE. The CDR3 sequence is 16 residues long. V trimming: 0 bases; J trimming: 3 bases; junction bases outside the gene matches: 8. The CDR3 loop reads CASSVGEGGMDTEAFF. The DNA for the CDR3 is TGTGCCAGCAGCGTAGGGGAAGGGGGCATGGACACTGAAGCTTTCTTT.

This chain connects TRBV7-9 to TRBJ2-1; D call uncertain. The length of the CDR3 is 12 residues. Trimming took off 0 bases at V and 10 bases at J, with 7 bases between the two ends. CDR1 and CDR2 (germline): SEHNR, FQNEAQ (reference sequence). The CDR3 reads CASSLAAPEQFF. The CDR3 DNA is TGTGCCAGCAGCTTAGCGGCACCCGAGCAGTTCTTC. Using reference TRBV7-9 and TRBJ2-1 for the parts outside the CDR3, the full variable domain is DTGVSQNPRHKITKRGQNVTFRCDPISEHNRLYWYRQTLGQGPEFLTYFQNEAQLEKSRLLSDRFSAERPKGSFSTLEIQRTEQGDSAMYLCASSLAAPEQFFGPGTRLTVL.

Many counts were recorded for this clonotype. The chain links TRBV10-3 to TRBJ1-2; the match to TRBD1 covers 8 bases. The V and J ends lost 3 bases and 1 base, in that order; junction bases with no gene match: 4. The CDR3 consists of 15 residues. In germline, CDR1 is ENHRY, CDR2 SYGVKD. The CDR3 here is CAISDPDRDNYGYTF. DNA of the CDR3: TGTGCCATCAGTGACCCGGACAGGGATAACTATGGCTACACCTTC.

V gene TRBV2 combines with J gene TRBJ1-2; D perhaps matches TRBD1 (5 bases). CDR1 and CDR2 (germline): SNHLY, FYNNEI. The CDR3 extends over 13 amino acids. V was clipped by 4 bases and J by 6 bases, with 12 bases between them. CDR3 protein: CASSARGEDGYTF. The CDR3 DNA reads TGTGCCAGCAGTGCCCGGGGGGAGGATGGCTACACCTTC.

This clonotype was observed at least ten times. The V call is TRBV3-1, the J call TRBJ1-2, with D unclear. The V and J ends lost 1 base and 0 bases respectively, with 9 bases between them. CDR1 is LGHDT, CDR2 YNNKEL, per germline (reference sequence). The CDR3 extends over 15 amino acids. The CDR3 loop is CASSQGSQANYGYTF. The CDR3 coding sequence is TGTGCCAGCAGCCAAGGGTCTCAAGCTAACTATGGCTACACCTTC.

This clonotype came up a few times. CDR3 in amino acids: CASSPDRDQVGQYF. The CDR3 DNA sequence: TGTGCCAGCTCACCGGACAGGGATCAGGTGGGGCAGTACTTC. The V call is TRBV18, the J call TRBJ2-7; 8 positions agree with TRBD1. The CDR3 extends over 14 amino acids. Germline V gene lookup returns CDR1 KGHSH and CDR2 LQKENI. V lost 3 bases, J lost 9 bases, and 10 bases stayed unmatched.

This clonotype came up a few times. J is TRBJ2-5 and V is TRBV27; no firm D call. The ends were cut back, 7 bases at V and 1 base at J, with 10 bases in the middle. The length of the CDR3 is 13 residues. Germline CDR1 reads MNHEY; CDR2 reads SMNVEV (reference sequence). The CDR3 sequence is CASKAEIQETQYF. The CDR3 DNA is TGTGCCAGCAAAGCAGAGATCCAAGAGACCCAGTACTTC.

This clonotype was seen only a few times. The CDR3: CASSLVASGSVNEQFF. DNA for the CDR3: TGTGCCAGCAGCTTAGTCGCTAGCGGGAGTGTAAATGAGCAGTTCTTC. The chain combines TRBV7-2 with TRBJ2-1; the match to TRBD2 covers 10 bases. The junction had 7 bases not matched to a gene; V was cut back by 1 base and J by 7 bases. Looked up from germline, CDR1 is SGHTA and CDR2 is FQGNSA. The CDR3 consists of 16 residues.

This clonotype was observed a handful of times. This rearrangement joins TRBV11-2 to TRBJ1-1; D perhaps matches TRBD1 (5 bases). The CDR3 consists of 15 residues. V lost 1 base to trimming and J lost 4 bases, with 13 bases between them. CDR1 is SGHAT and CDR2 is FQNNGV in the germline V gene. The CDR3 loop is CASSLVRGSSTEAFF. The CDR3 DNA sequence: TGTGCCAGCAGCTTAGTGCGGGGGAGTAGCACTGAAGCTTTCTTT.

The V and J genes are TRBV18 and TRBJ1-1, with D perhaps TRBD1 (6 bases). The CDR3 totals 16 residues. Looked up from germline, CDR1 is KGHSH and CDR2 is LQKENI. V was trimmed by 6 bases and J by 0 bases, leaving 17 bases between them. The CDR3 sequence: CASSPRGPKMNTEAFF. DNA of the CDR3: TGTGCCAGCTCTCCCAGGGGTCCGAAGATGAACACTGAAGCTTTCTTT.

Only a few counts were recorded for this clonotype. V and J are TRBV5-1 and TRBJ2-1; 8 bases align to TRBD2. V gave up 4 bases and J gave up 6 bases; unmatched junction bases: 12. Germline V lookup: CDR1 SGHRS, CDR2 YFSETQ. The CDR3 loop spans 16 amino acids. The CDR3 nucleotides read TGCGCCAGCAGCCCGGCCTTTAGCGGGACTCTCAATGAGCAGTTCTTC. Its protein is CASSPAFSGTLNEQFF.

This clonotype has only a few counts. This chain links TRBV5-4 with TRBJ2-1; 10 nucleotides align to TRBD1. The germline CDR1 and CDR2 sequences are SGHNT and YYREEE (reference sequence). The CDR3 has 16 residues. Trimming cost V 3 bases and J 4 bases; bases outside gene matches: 7. The CDR3 sequence: CASSSSGTGVYNEQFF. CDR3 coding DNA: TGTGCCAGCAGCTCCTCCGGGACAGGGGTGTACAATGAGCAGTTCTTC.

There are many counts of this clonotype. The rearrangement uses TRBV7-2 and TRBJ2-2; 10 nucleotides match TRBD1. This CDR3 region has 17 residues. The trim removed 4 bases at V and 5 bases at J, leaving 10 bases unmatched. Per germline, CDR1 SGHTA and CDR2 FQGNSA. CDR3 protein: CASSSLRDRGRTGELFF. The CDR3 coding sequence is TGTGCCAGCAGCTCCCTGCGGGACAGGGGAAGAACCGGGGAGCTGTTTTTT.

This clonotype was seen many times. The V call is TRBV7-6, the J call TRBJ2-1, with 13 positions matching TRBD2. The CDR3 has 16 residues. J lost 8 bases, V lost 5 bases, and 9 bases had no gene match. Germline CDR1 reads SGHVS; CDR2 reads FNYEAQ. CDR3 bases: TGTGCCAGCAGCAGGGTGACTAGCGGGGGGCCGGATGAGCAGTTCTTC. Its translation: CASSRVTSGGPDEQFF.

There are many counts of this clonotype. This chain uses TRBV6-4 with TRBJ2-1, with 8 bases fitting TRBD2. This CDR3 comprises 14 residues. The V segment lost 6 bases and the J segment 6 bases; nucleotides outside the gene matches: 7. CDR1 and CDR2 from the germline V gene are MRHNA and SNTAGT. The CDR3 coding sequence is TGTGCCAGCAGCCGCCGGGAGGGCCCCAATGAGCAGTTCTTC. This gives the protein CASSRREGPNEQFF.

The rearrangement links TRBV5-5 to TRBJ1-1; the D is unclear. CDR1 and CDR2 from the germline V gene are SGHKS and YYEKEE (reference sequence). Trimming cost V 1 base and J 11 bases, with 9 bases left between them. The CDR3 loop spans 11 amino acids. The CDR3: CASSLTNRAFF. CDR3 DNA sequence: TGTGCCAGCAGCTTGACTAACCGCGCTTTCTTT.